Each of the 18 T cell receptor beta chains below was sequenced from the same sample in a study of blood T cell repertoires in COVID-19. TCRdb keeps only in-frame clones here, not all; method: immunoSEQ multiplex PCR. The sample lists fewer than 250,000 clones, 65% to 90% occurring once. The sample taken for sequencing was peripheral blood. Every receptor here comes from a woman in her sixties or seventies with acute or convalescent COVID-19.

This chain uses TRBV5-4 with TRBJ2-2; D gene unclear. With 4 bases removed from V and 0 bases from J, the gap between germline ends came to 10 bases. Germline V gene data show CDR1 as SGHNT and CDR2 as YYREEE (reference sequence). The CDR3 length is 15 residues. This chain's CDR3 is CASSPYTANTGELFF. The DNA of the CDR3 is TGTGCCAGCAGCCCCTATACCGCGAACACCGGGGAGCTGTTTTTT.

The rearrangement links TRBV28 to TRBJ1-2; 11 bases are shared with TRBD1. CDR3 length: 14 amino acids. V was clipped by 5 bases and J by 5 bases; unmatched bases: 4. Germline lookup yields CDR1 MDHEN and CDR2 SYDVKM. The DNA for the CDR3 is TGTGCCAGCAGTAGGGACAGGGGGGCATATGGCTACACCTTC. This gives the protein CASSRDRGAYGYTF.

The gene calls are TRBV3-1 (or the pseudogene TRBV3-2) and TRBJ2-7; TRBD1 aligns across 10 bases. V shed 4 bases, J shed 1 base, and the junction held 1 base outside the gene matches. The CDR3 has 14 amino acids. In germline, CDR1 is LGHDT, CDR2 YNNKEL (reference sequence). The CDR3 DNA is TGTGCCAGCAGCCCGGACAGGGGGTCCTACGAGCAGTACTTC. This codes for CASSPDRGSYEQYF.

This clone was picked up a small number of times. The V call is TRBV13, the J call TRBJ1-2, with D perhaps TRBD1 (5 bases). Germline CDR1 is PRHDT and CDR2 is FYEKMQ (reference sequence). The V gene lost 7 bases and the J gene lost 3 bases, with 9 bases spanning the gap. The CDR3 contains 12 residues. Here the CDR3 reads CASKMTDYGYTF. The CDR3 nucleotides are TGTGCCAGCAAGATGACAGACTATGGCTACACCTTC.

J is TRBJ1-4 and V is TRBV4-3; 8 bases line up with TRBD1. Per the germline V gene, CDR1 is LGHNA and CDR2 is YSLEER. The CDR3 totals 13 residues. The V segment lost 0 bases and the J segment 13 bases; nucleotides outside the gene matches: 4. CDR3 protein: CASSQDRGLGLFF. In DNA form, the CDR3 reads TGCGCCAGCAGCCAAGACAGGGGGCTGGGACTGTTTTTT.

The chain recombines TRBV28 with TRBJ1-3; 9 nucleotides line up with TRBD1. Per germline, CDR1 MDHEN and CDR2 SYDVKM. Germline trimming cut 5 bases from V and 2 bases from J; bases unmatched to any gene: 7. This CDR3 is 16 amino acids long. CDR3 amino acids: CASSRDRAMAGNTIYF. The CDR3 region has the DNA TGTGCCAGCAGTCGGGACAGGGCAATGGCTGGAAACACCATATATTTT.

This chain connects TRBV18 to TRBJ2-7; D uncertain. The CDR3 consists of 17 residues. In germline, CDR1 is KGHSH, CDR2 LQKENI. The germline V and J ends were trimmed by 3 bases and 8 bases, with 26 bases remaining between them. The DNA of the CDR3 is TGTGCCAGCTCACCGACCCGAGCCCCAAATGTGGGCGCGAAGCAGTACTTC. This encodes CASSPTRAPNVGAKQYF.

J is TRBJ1-2 and V is TRBV5-4; 8 nucleotides match TRBD1. Germline assignment: CDR1 SGHNT and CDR2 YYREEE (reference sequence). V was clipped by 4 bases and J by 0 bases; unmatched bases: 2. The CDR3 is 14 residues long. CDR3 bases: TGTGCCAGCAGCCTACAGGGGGCTAACTATGGCTACACCTTC. Amino acid sequence: CASSLQGANYGYTF.

The V gene is TRBV6-2 or TRBV6-3, the J gene TRBJ1-5; maybe TRBD1 (6 bases). CDR3 length: 15 amino acids. CDR1 MNHEY and CDR2 SVGEGT come from the germline V gene. V was cut by 6 bases and J by 6 bases, with 18 bases left in between. This CDR3 is CASSSLYREGQPQHF. CDR3 sequence (DNA): TGTGCCAGCAGCTCCCTCTACAGGGAGGGTCAGCCCCAGCATTTT.

Here the CDR3 DNA reads TGTGCCACACAGGACGGCGGACCGTTGCGGCTAGGCTACACCTTC. It codes for CATQDGGPLRLGYTF. This chain uses TRBV15 with TRBJ1-2; TRBD1 is a possible D gene (5 bases). The CDR3 is 15 amino acids. Looked up from germline, CDR1 is LNHNV and CDR2 is YYDKDF (reference sequence). V lost 9 bases to trimming and J lost 8 bases, with 25 bases between them.

This chain links TRBV29-1 with TRBJ1-2, with D tentatively TRBD1 (6 bases). The V and J ends lost 5 bases and 8 bases respectively, with 15 bases between them. This CDR3 has 12 residues. In germline, CDR1 is SQVTM, CDR2 ANQGSEA. The CDR3 is CSVNTGRHGYTF. For the CDR3, the DNA is TGCAGCGTTAATACAGGGCGCCACGGCTACACCTTC. Using reference TRBV29-1 and TRBJ1-2 for the parts outside the CDR3, the full variable domain is SAVISQKPSRDICQRGTSLTIQCQVDSQVTMMFWYRQQPGQSLTLIATANQGSEATYESGFVIDKFPISRPNLTFSTLTVSNMSPEDSSIYLCSVNTGRHGYTFGSGTRLTVV.

The rearrangement links TRBV2 to TRBJ1-2; 10 positions match TRBD1. Germline values: CDR1 SNHLY, CDR2 FYNNEI. Trimming removed 7 bases from V and 4 bases from J; junction bases left unmatched: 9. The CDR3 sequence is 15 residues long. The CDR3 sequence: CASKRDRGMVYGYTF. For the CDR3, the DNA is TGTGCCAGCAAAAGGGACAGGGGAATGGTCTATGGCTACACCTTC.

The genes are TRBV5-1 and TRBJ1-1, with D possibly being TRBD1 (6 bases). CDR1 is SGHRS, CDR2 YFSETQ, per germline. The CDR3 has 16 amino acids. The germline V and J ends were trimmed by 4 bases and 1 base, with 17 bases remaining between them. CDR3 loop: CASSEGTLFGNTEAFF. The CDR3 bases are TGCGCCAGCAGCGAGGGGACACTCTTCGGGAACACTGAAGCTTTCTTT.

This chain uses TRBV15 with TRBJ1-5; TRBD1 matches 7 bases. Per germline, CDR1 LNHNV and CDR2 YYDKDF (reference sequence). There are 14 residues in the CDR3. V shed 3 bases and J 4 bases; nucleotides not matched to a gene: 3. CDR3 sequence (DNA): TGTGCCACCAGCAGGACAGGGTCAAATCAGCCCCAGCATTTT. This sequence encodes CATSRTGSNQPQHF.

This clone was detected many times. The CDR3 protein is CASSTQGAWNTEAFF. The CDR3 DNA reads TGTGCCAGTAGTACTCAGGGGGCATGGAACACTGAAGCTTTCTTT. The chain employs TRBV19 and TRBJ1-1; 8 bases match TRBD1. Unmatched junction bases numbered 5, after V lost 4 bases and J lost 1 base. The CDR3 extends over 15 amino acids. Germline V gene sequence: CDR1 LNHDA, CDR2 SQIVND (reference sequence).

The genes are TRBV2 and TRBJ1-4; D is uncertain. The V gene lost 0 bases and the J gene lost 8 bases, with 10 bases spanning the gap. The germline CDR1 and CDR2 sequences are SNHLY and FYNNEI. The length of the CDR3 is 14 residues. The CDR3 loop reads CASSEALPQEKLFF. For the CDR3, the DNA is TGTGCCAGCAGTGAAGCGCTACCCCAAGAAAAACTGTTTTTT.

This clone was observed a few times. The CDR3 spells CASSLGQGSPHTDTQYF. DNA of the CDR3: TGCGCCAGCAGCTTGGGCCAGGGGAGCCCGCACACAGATACGCAGTATTTT. The chain couples TRBV5-1 to TRBJ2-3, with D possibly being TRBD1 (6 bases). The CDR3 totals 17 residues. Germline CDR1 SGHRS, CDR2 YFSETQ. Trimming removed 0 bases at V and 2 bases at J, with 16 bases between.

The chain employs TRBV9 and TRBJ2-3; D gene uncertain. Germline CDR1 SGDLS, CDR2 YYNGEE. The V end lost 0 bases, the J end lost 5 bases, and 13 bases lay between the germline ends. The CDR3 has 15 amino acids. CDR3 amino acids: CASSVVGVRGDTQYF. The CDR3 region has the DNA TGTGCCAGCAGCGTAGTAGGAGTTCGTGGAGATACGCAGTATTTT.